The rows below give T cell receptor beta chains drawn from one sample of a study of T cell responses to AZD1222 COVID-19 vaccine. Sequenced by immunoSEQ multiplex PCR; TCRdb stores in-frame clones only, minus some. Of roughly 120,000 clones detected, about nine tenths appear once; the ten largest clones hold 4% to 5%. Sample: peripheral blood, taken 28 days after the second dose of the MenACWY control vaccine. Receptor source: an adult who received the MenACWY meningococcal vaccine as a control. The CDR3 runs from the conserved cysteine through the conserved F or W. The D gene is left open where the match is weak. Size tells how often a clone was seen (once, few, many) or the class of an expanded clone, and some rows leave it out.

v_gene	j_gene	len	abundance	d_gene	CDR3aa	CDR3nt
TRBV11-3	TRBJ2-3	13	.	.	CASSFSTTDTQYF	TGTGCCAGCAGCTTTAGTACCACAGATACGCAGTATTTT
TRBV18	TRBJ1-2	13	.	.	CASSPTDDYGYTF	TGTGCCAGCTCACCCACAGACGATTATGGCTACACCTTC
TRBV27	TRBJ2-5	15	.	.	CASSPRTPRPETQYF	TGTGCCAGCAGTCCTCGAACCCCTCGGCCAGAGACCCAGTACTTC
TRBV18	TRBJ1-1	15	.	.	CASSPYRPMNTEAFF	TGTGCCAGCTCACCGTACCGGCCTATGAACACTGAAGCTTTCTTT
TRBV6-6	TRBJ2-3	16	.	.	CASSYSSRGAVDTQYF	TGTGCCAGCAGTTACTCGAGTCGCGGGGCCGTAGATACGCAGTATTTT
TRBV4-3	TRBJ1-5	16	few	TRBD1	CASSLTGTGGRQPQHF	TGCGCCAGCAGCCTGACCGGGACAGGGGGCCGACAGCCCCAGCATTTT
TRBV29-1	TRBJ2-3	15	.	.	CSVSLRGANTDTQYF	TGCAGCGTGTCCCTCCGGGGGGCCAACACAGATACGCAGTATTTT
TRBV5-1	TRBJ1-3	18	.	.	CASSVQLQGKGSGNTIYF	TGCGCCAGCAGCGTGCAGTTGCAGGGAAAAGGGTCTGGAAACACCATATATTTT
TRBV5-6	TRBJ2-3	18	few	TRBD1	CASSDLGQGREATDTQYF	TGTGCCAGCAGCGACCTGGGACAGGGAAGAGAGGCCACAGATACGCAGTATTTT
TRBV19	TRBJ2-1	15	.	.	CASTPWGRTYNEQFF	TGTGCCAGTACCCCATGGGGTCGAACCTACAATGAGCAGTTCTTC
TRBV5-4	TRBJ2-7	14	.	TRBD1	CASSFGTGAYEQYF	TGTGCCAGCAGCTTCGGGACAGGGGCCTACGAGCAGTACTTC
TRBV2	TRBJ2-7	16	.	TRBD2	CASSEYGSGRTYEQYF	TGTGCCAGCAGTGAGTATGGTAGCGGGAGAACCTACGAGCAGTACTTC
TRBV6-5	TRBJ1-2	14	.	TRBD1	CASSSGTGMRGYTF	TGTGCCAGCAGCTCAGGGACAGGCATGAGGGGCTACACCTTC
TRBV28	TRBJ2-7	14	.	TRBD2	CASSSAGGRYEQYF	TGTGCCAGCAGTTCAGCGGGAGGCAGATACGAGCAGTACTTC
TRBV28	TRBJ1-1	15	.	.	CASSSPRRGETEAFF	TGTGCCAGCAGTTCCCCGAGGAGGGGAGAGACTGAAGCTTTCTTT
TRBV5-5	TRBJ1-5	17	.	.	CASSRTPPGGGNQPQHF	TGTGCCAGCAGCAGGACACCGCCCGGTGGTGGCAATCAGCCCCAGCATTTT
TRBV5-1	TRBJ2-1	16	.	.	CASSLDQARGVNEQFF	TGCGCCAGCAGCTTGGACCAGGCCAGGGGCGTCAATGAGCAGTTCTTC
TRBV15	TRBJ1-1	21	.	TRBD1	CATSRVLAGQGKFGRTTEAFF	TGTGCCACCAGCAGAGTTCTGGCGGGACAGGGAAAATTCGGGAGGACCACTGAAGCTTTCTTT
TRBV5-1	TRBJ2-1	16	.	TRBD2	CASSLGTSGSYNEQFF	TGCGCCAGCAGCTTGGGCACTAGCGGGAGCTACAATGAGCAGTTCTTC
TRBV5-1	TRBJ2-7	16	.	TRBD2	CASSLGLSGGTYEQYF	TGCGCCAGCAGCTTGGGTTTGTCGGGAGGGACCTACGAGCAGTACTTC
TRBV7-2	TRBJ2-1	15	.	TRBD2	CASSLSGGAKNEQFF	TGTGCCAGCAGCCTTAGCGGGGGGGCGAAGAATGAGCAGTTCTTC
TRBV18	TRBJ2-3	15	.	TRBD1	CASSPTGGFTDTQYF	TGTGCCAGCTCACCGACAGGGGGCTTCACAGATACGCAGTATTTT
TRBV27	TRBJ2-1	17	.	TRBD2	CASSFLSGWSEHNEQFF	TGTGCCAGCAGTTTCCTTAGCGGGTGGAGCGAGCACAATGAGCAGTTCTTC
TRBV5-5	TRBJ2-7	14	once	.	CASTKSRGVYEQYF	TGTGCCAGCACCAAATCCAGGGGGGTCTACGAGCAGTACTTC
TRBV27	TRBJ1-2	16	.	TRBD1	CASSFLRQGSNYGYTF	TGTGCCAGCAGTTTTCTCCGACAGGGGTCTAACTATGGCTACACCTTC
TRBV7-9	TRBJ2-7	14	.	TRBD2	CASSRTSGAYEQYF	TGTGCCAGCAGCCGGACTAGCGGCGCCTACGAGCAGTACTTC
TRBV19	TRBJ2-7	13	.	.	CASSGYLDNEQYF	TGTGCCAGTAGTGGGTACCTCGACAACGAGCAGTACTTC
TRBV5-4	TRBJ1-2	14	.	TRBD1	CASSLEQGGYGYTF	TGTGCCAGCAGCTTGGAACAGGGGGGGTATGGCTACACCTTC
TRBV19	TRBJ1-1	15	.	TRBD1	CASSGTGGGHTEAFF	TGTGCCAGTAGCGGGACAGGGGGCGGGCACACTGAAGCTTTCTTT
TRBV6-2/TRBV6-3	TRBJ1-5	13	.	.	CASSYVENQPQHF	TGTGCCAGCAGTTACGTGGAAAATCAGCCCCAGCATTTT
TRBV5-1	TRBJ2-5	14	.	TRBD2	CASALGTIQETQYF	TGCGCCAGCGCGCTCGGGACTATCCAAGAGACCCAGTACTTC
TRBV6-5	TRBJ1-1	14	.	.	CASRPRQKNTEAFF	TGTGCCAGCAGACCAAGACAGAAGAACACTGAAGCTTTCTTT
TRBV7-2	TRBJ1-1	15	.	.	CASSVGWGSRTEAFF	TGTGCCAGCAGCGTAGGGTGGGGGTCTCGCACTGAAGCTTTCTTT
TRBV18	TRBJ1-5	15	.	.	CASSPPGRGFQPQHF	TGTGCCAGCTCACCACCGGGCAGGGGATTCCAGCCCCAGCATTTT
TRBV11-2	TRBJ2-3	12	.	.	CASRTETDTQYF	TGTGCCAGCAGGACAGAGACAGATACGCAGTATTTT
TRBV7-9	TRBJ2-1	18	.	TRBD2	CASSLGLAGGVGDNEQFF	TGTGCCAGCAGCTTAGGGCTAGCGGGAGGTGTCGGTGACAATGAGCAGTTCTTC
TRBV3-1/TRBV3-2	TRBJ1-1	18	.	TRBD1	CASSPSSGTGGMNTEAFF	TGTGCCAGCAGCCCATCCAGTGGGACAGGGGGCATGAACACTGAAGCTTTCTTT
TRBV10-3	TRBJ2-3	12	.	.	CAISEGEDTQYF	TGTGCCATCAGTGAAGGAGAAGATACGCAGTATTTT
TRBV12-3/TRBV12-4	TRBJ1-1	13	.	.	CASSLWGNTEAFF	TGTGCCAGCAGTTTGTGGGGAAACACTGAAGCTTTCTTT
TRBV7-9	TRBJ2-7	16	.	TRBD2	CASSLVASGSLYEQYF	TGTGCCAGCAGCTTAGTCGCTAGCGGGAGCCTCTACGAGCAGTACTTC
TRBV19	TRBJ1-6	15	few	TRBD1	CASRKVTGGNSPLHF	TGTGCCAGTAGGAAAGTGACAGGGGGCAATTCACCCCTCCACTTT
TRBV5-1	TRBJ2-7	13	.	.	CASSLEVSYEQYF	TGCGCCAGCAGCTTGGAAGTAAGCTACGAGCAGTACTTC
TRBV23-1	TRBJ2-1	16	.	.	CASREKRPEGGGEQFF	TGCGCCAGCCGCGAAAAAAGGCCAGAGGGGGGTGGTGAGCAGTTCTTC
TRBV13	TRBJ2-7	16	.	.	CASSLSPAGDRYEQYF	TGTGCCAGCAGCTTATCACCCGCAGGGGATAGGTACGAGCAGTACTTC
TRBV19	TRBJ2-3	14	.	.	CASSGLSPTDTQYF	TGTGCCAGTAGTGGTCTCTCCCCCACAGATACGCAGTATTTT
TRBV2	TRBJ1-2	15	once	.	CAISGKPRKDYGYTF	TGTGCCATCAGCGGAAAACCGAGAAAAGACTATGGCTACACCTTC
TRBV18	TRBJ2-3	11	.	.	CASSPTDRQYF	TGTGCCAGCTCACCCACAGATCGGCAGTATTTT
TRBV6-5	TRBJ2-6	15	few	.	CASRRDAGGANVLTF	TGTGCCAGCAGACGGGATGCGGGTGGGGCCAACGTCCTGACTTTC
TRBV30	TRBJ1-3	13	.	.	CAWSVASGNTIYF	TGTGCCTGGAGTGTAGCCTCTGGAAACACCATATATTTT
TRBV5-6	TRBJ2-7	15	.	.	CASSRWGPSRFEQYF	TGTGCCAGCAGCCGGTGGGGACCATCCCGCTTCGAGCAGTACTTC
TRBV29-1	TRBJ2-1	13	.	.	CSVAISLYNEQFF	TGCAGCGTTGCTATAAGCCTTTACAATGAGCAGTTCTTC
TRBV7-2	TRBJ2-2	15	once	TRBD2	CASSLGPSGAGELFF	TGTGCCAGCAGCTTAGGTCCTAGCGGGGCCGGGGAGCTGTTTTTT
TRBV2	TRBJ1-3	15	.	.	CASSDVGVGGNTIYF	TGTGCCAGCAGTGATGTAGGGGTCGGAGGAAACACCATATATTTT
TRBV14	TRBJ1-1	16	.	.	CASSQDVGAVYTEAFF	TGTGCCAGCAGCCAAGATGTCGGGGCTGTGTACACTGAAGCTTTCTTT
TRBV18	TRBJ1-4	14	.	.	CASSSGRGSEKLFF	TGTGCCAGCTCATCGGGAAGGGGGAGTGAAAAACTGTTTTTT
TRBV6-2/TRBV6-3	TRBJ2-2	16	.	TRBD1	CASSYTGQGGFGELFF	TGTGCCAGCAGTTACACCGGACAGGGCGGTTTTGGGGAGCTGTTTTTT
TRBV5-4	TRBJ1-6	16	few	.	CASSLGWPNRDSPLHF	TGTGCCAGCAGCTTGGGGTGGCCAAACAGGGATTCACCCCTCCACTTT